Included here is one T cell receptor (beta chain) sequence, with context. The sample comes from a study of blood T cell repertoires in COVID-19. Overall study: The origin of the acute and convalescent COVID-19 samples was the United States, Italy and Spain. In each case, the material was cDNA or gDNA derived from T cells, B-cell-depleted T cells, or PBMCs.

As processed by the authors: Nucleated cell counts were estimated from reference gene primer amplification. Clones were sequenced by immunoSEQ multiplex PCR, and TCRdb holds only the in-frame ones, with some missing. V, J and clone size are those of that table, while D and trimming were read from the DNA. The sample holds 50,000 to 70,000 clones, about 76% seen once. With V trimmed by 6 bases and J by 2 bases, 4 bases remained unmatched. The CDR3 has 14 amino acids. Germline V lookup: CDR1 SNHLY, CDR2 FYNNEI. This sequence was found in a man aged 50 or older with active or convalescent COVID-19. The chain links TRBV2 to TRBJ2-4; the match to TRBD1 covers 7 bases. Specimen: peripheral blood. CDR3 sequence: CASRGDRTKNIQYF. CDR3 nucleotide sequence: TGTGCCAGCAGGGGGGACAGAACCAAAAACATTCAGTACTTC.